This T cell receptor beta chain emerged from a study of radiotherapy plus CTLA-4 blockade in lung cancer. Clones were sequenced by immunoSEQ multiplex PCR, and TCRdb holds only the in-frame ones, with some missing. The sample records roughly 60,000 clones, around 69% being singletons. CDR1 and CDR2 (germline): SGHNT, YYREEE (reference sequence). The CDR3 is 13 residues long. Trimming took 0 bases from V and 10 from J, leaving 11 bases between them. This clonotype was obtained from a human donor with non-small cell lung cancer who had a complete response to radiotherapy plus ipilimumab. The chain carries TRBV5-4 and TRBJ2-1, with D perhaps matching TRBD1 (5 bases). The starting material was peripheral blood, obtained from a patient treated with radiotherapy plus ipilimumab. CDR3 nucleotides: TGTGCCAGCAGCTTGGCGCAGGGCAGAGAGCAGTTCTTC. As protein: CASSLAQGREQFF.